A single sample gave rise to the 30 T cell receptor beta chains below, sequenced in a study of T cell responses to AZD1222 COVID-19 vaccine. Here immunoSEQ multiplex PCR was the method, and the copy in TCRdb shows in-frame clones only, minus some. The sample has 150,000 to 180,000 clones, approximately 90% seen once. Sequencing used peripheral blood, obtained on day 0 of AZD1222 vaccination. Receptors were obtained from an adult in good health.

The chain uses TRBV18 and TRBJ2-5; TRBD1 agrees at 9 bases. Germline CDR1 and CDR2: KGHSH and LQKENI. The V and J ends lost 3 bases and 2 bases, in that order; junction bases with no gene match: 7. The length of the CDR3 is 16 residues. CDR3 bases: TGTGCCAGCTCACCTACCTCGGGACAGGGACAAGAGACCCAGTACTTC. This sequence encodes CASSPTSGQGQETQYF.

This rearrangement joins TRBV15 to TRBJ2-1; TRBD2 might be the D (6 bases). The CDR3 sequence is 15 residues long. Trimming removed 3 bases at V and 5 bases at J, with 14 bases between. Germline CDR1 and CDR2: LNHNV and YYDKDF (reference sequence). The CDR3: CATSSQGWRDNEQFF. The CDR3, as DNA: TGTGCCACCAGCAGTCAGGGTTGGAGGGACAATGAGCAGTTCTTC.

The V call is TRBV4-3, the J call TRBJ1-2, with D possibly being TRBD1 (5 bases). This CDR3 has 17 residues. From germline, CDR1 is LGHNA and CDR2 YSLEER. Trimming cost V 2 bases and J 4 bases, with 20 bases left between them. This chain's CDR3 is CASSQTGGARHSYGYTF. The CDR3 DNA reads TGCGCCAGCAGCCAAACAGGAGGCGCGAGACACTCCTATGGCTACACCTTC.

This clone was observed a handful of times. The V and J genes are TRBV4-3 and TRBJ1-2, with 9 bases matching TRBD1. The J segment lost 6 bases and the V segment lost 0 bases, leaving 17 bases of the junction unmatched. The germline V gene has CDR1 LGHNA and CDR2 YSLEER. The CDR3 runs 19 residues. The CDR3 region has the DNA TGCGCCAGCAGCCAAGATGTGGGGGGTGGGTGGACAGGGGCCGATGGCTACACCTTC. This codes for CASSQDVGGGWTGADGYTF.

This clone appeared once. The chain combines TRBV14 with TRBJ1-2, with 8 bases lining up with TRBD1. The V gene end was trimmed by 0 bases and the J gene end by 5 bases; junction bases not matched to a gene: 5. Looked up from germline, CDR1 is SGHDN and CDR2 is FVKESK. The CDR3 loop spans 15 amino acids. The CDR3 protein is CASSQEVDRVYGYTF. Written as DNA, the CDR3 is TGTGCCAGCAGCCAAGAGGTGGACAGGGTGTATGGCTACACCTTC.

The chain carries TRBV29-1 and TRBJ1-1; D may be TRBD1 (5 bases). The germline gives CDR1 SQVTM, CDR2 ANQGSEA. V was cut by 4 bases and J by 7 bases, with 31 bases left in between. The CDR3 is made up of 18 amino acids. CDR3 DNA: TGCAGCGTTGTAGACCTGAGAGTGCCTTTCCGATCCAGGGTTGAAGCTTTCTTT. It specifies CSVVDLRVPFRSRVEAFF.

Only one count was recorded for this clone. The chain is built from TRBV5-4 and TRBJ2-5; 9 bases match TRBD1. Germline loops: CDR1 SGHNT, CDR2 YYREEE (reference sequence). The CDR3 is 16 amino acids. Trimming removed 4 bases from V and 1 base from J; junction bases left unmatched: 8. CDR3 DNA sequence: TGTGCCAGCAGCGTGGCCCCGGGACAGGGCCAAGAGACCCAGTACTTC. Residues: CASSVAPGQGQETQYF.

This clone was counted a few times. This chain connects TRBV4-3 to TRBJ2-7; TRBD1 matches at 7 bases. The J segment lost 6 bases and the V segment lost 0 bases, leaving 5 bases of the junction unmatched. The germline V gene encodes CDR1 LGHNA and CDR2 YSLEER. This CDR3 comprises 14 residues. The DNA for the CDR3 is TGCGCCAGCAGCCAAGATGCCCACAGGGGCGAGCAGTACTTC. It yields the protein CASSQDAHRGEQYF.

The DNA of the CDR3 is TGTGCCAGCAGTGGGACAGGGAGCTCCTACGAGCAGTACTTC. Amino acids: CASSGTGSSYEQYF. The chain couples TRBV28 to TRBJ2-7; 9 positions match TRBD1. Trimming cost V 5 bases and J 0 bases; bases outside gene matches: 2. CDR1 is MDHEN, CDR2 SYDVKM, per germline. CDR3 length: 14 residues.

Here the CDR3 DNA reads TGCGCCAGCAGCTTGTTTGGTCTAGATAGTGGCAATCAGCCCCAGCATTTT. Its protein is CASSLFGLDSGNQPQHF. The chain couples TRBV5-1 to TRBJ1-5; no definite D call. This CDR3 region has 17 residues. The V end was cut by 1 base, the J end by 2 bases, with 16 bases between. Looked up from germline, CDR1 is SGHRS and CDR2 is YFSETQ.

This clone has only a few counts. Here the CDR3 DNA reads TGTGCCAGCAGTGAATCCTCTGGAAACACCATATATTTT. Protein: CASSESSGNTIYF. This rearrangement joins TRBV25-1 to TRBJ1-3; no clear D gene. The germline V gene has CDR1 MGHDK and CDR2 SYGVNS. There are 13 residues in the CDR3. The V end was cut by 1 base, the J end by 0 bases, with 1 base between.

This chain links TRBV28 with TRBJ1-1, with D unresolved. Per the germline V gene, CDR1 is MDHEN and CDR2 is SYDVKM. Trimming shortened V by 6 bases and J by 6 bases, and 8 bases separated the two germline ends. This CDR3 region has 11 residues. The CDR3 DNA reads TGTGCCAGCAGCGCCGACGCTGAAGCTTTCTTT. It is translated as CASSADAEAFF.

The table lists this clone with a count of one. The chain carries TRBV9 and TRBJ2-1; D is undetermined. The length of the CDR3 is 14 residues. V lost 3 bases, J lost 0 bases, and 7 bases lay in between. Looked up from germline, CDR1 is SGDLS and CDR2 is YYNGEE. CDR3 amino acids: CASSARSSYNEQFF. The CDR3 DNA sequence: TGTGCCAGCAGCGCCCGTAGCTCCTACAATGAGCAGTTCTTC.

V gene TRBV27 combines with J gene TRBJ1-6, with TRBD1 matching 8 bases. The CDR3 consists of 14 residues. After removal of 8 bases from V and 4 bases from J, the junction contained 4 bases not matched to a gene. Germline lookup yields CDR1 MNHEY and CDR2 SMNVEV (reference sequence). CDR3 bases: TGTGCCAGCGGGGACAGGCGGTATAATTCACCCCTCCACTTT. As protein: CASGDRRYNSPLHF.

This clone was found once. The chain couples TRBV11-2 to TRBJ2-5; D gene unclear. This CDR3 has 12 residues. The V end lost 6 bases, the J end lost 7 bases, and 12 bases lay between the germline ends. Germline CDR1 SGHAT, CDR2 FQNNGV. This chain's CDR3 is CASSRILGTQYF. Written as DNA, the CDR3 is TGTGCCAGCAGTCGGATACTCGGGACCCAGTACTTC.

The chain carries TRBV10-3 and TRBJ2-5; TRBD2 might be the D (6 bases). The V gene lost 3 bases and the J gene lost 4 bases, with 24 bases spanning the gap. Germline CDR1 ENHRY, CDR2 SYGVKD. The CDR3 contains 18 residues. The CDR3 sequence is CAISDSGDRRDAIETQYF. The CDR3, as DNA: TGTGCCATCAGTGACTCCGGAGATCGGCGGGATGCCATAGAGACCCAGTACTTC.

The rearrangement uses TRBV5-4 and TRBJ1-2; 9 positions agree with TRBD1. The CDR3 contains 15 residues. Germline V CDR1 and CDR2: SGHNT, YYREEE (reference sequence). With 4 bases clipped from V and 5 bases from J, the junction kept 9 bases outside the gene matches. The CDR3 DNA sequence: TGTGCCAGCAGCGACACCACAGGGGGCGCGTATGGCTACACCTTC. Encoded protein: CASSDTTGGAYGYTF.

The chain has TRBV7-9 and TRBJ2-5; D is uncertain. CDR1 SEHNR and CDR2 FQNEAQ come from the germline V gene (reference sequence). Between the trimmed V and J ends, which lost 3 bases and 2 bases, there was a span of 13 bases. The CDR3 consists of 15 residues. The CDR3 loop is CASSFLESVQETQYF. CDR3 nucleotides: TGTGCCAGCAGCTTTTTAGAGTCCGTTCAAGAGACCCAGTACTTC.

V is TRBV27 and J is TRBJ1-2, with D unclear. Germline-derived CDR1 and CDR2 are MNHEY and SMNVEV (reference sequence). This CDR3 has 12 residues. V lost 6 bases to trimming and J lost 4 bases, with 9 bases between them. The CDR3 region has the DNA TGTGCCAGCAGCCCGGGCCTCTATGGCTACACCTTC. Translating gives CASSPGLYGYTF.

The rearrangement links TRBV19 to TRBJ2-3; 10 nucleotides match TRBD2. Looked up from germline, CDR1 is LNHDA and CDR2 is SQIVND (reference sequence). The CDR3 has 17 residues. V shed 3 bases and J 1 base; nucleotides not matched to a gene: 7. CDR3 in DNA: TGTGCCAGTAGTATCGACGGGCTAGCGGGAGGCACAGATACGCAGTATTTT. Protein product: CASSIDGLAGGTDTQYF.

The chain uses TRBV6-5 and TRBJ1-2; D is perhaps TRBD1 (6 bases). There are 14 residues in the CDR3. V lost 6 bases to trimming and J lost 4 bases, with 15 bases between them. Germline CDR1 and CDR2: MNHEY and SVGAGI. CDR3 residues: CASRPGQSIYGYTF. The CDR3 DNA follows: TGTGCCAGCAGACCGGGACAATCCATCTATGGCTACACCTTC.

The V gene is TRBV7-2, the J gene TRBJ2-3; no reliable D call. With 1 base removed from V and 7 bases from J, the gap between germline ends came to 9 bases. The germline V gene encodes CDR1 SGHTA and CDR2 FQGNSA. This CDR3 is built from 13 residues. CDR3 region: CASSLVLINTQYF. Here the CDR3 DNA reads TGTGCCAGCAGCTTAGTCCTTATAAATACGCAGTATTTT.

V gene TRBV7-2 combines with J gene TRBJ2-3, with 10 bases identical to TRBD1. Germline V gives CDR1 SGHTA, CDR2 FQGNSA. J was trimmed by 3 bases and V by 2 bases; bases with no gene match: 5. This CDR3 is 16 amino acids long. The CDR3 nucleotides read TGTGCCAGCAGCTTAAGGTGGGACAGGGGAACAGATACGCAGTATTTT. Translated, it gives CASSLRWDRGTDTQYF.

The chain links TRBV28 to TRBJ1-3; D perhaps matches TRBD1 (5 bases). The CDR3 covers 16 residues. Per the germline V gene, CDR1 is MDHEN and CDR2 is SYDVKM. V lost 2 bases, J lost 0 bases, and 11 bases lay in between. The CDR3 bases are TGTGCCAGCAGTTTAGGGGGATTTGTCTCTGGAAACACCATATATTTT. Its translation: CASSLGGFVSGNTIYF.

The chain is built from TRBV27 and TRBJ2-6; D is perhaps TRBD2 (6 bases). The germline CDR1 and CDR2 sequences are MNHEY and SMNVEV (reference sequence). The CDR3 length is 15 residues. V gave up 5 bases and J gave up 3 bases, with 11 bases separating them. The CDR3 bases are TGTGCCAGCAGTCTACGGAGGGATGGGGCCAACGTCCTGACTTTC. It codes for CASSLRRDGANVLTF.

This chain connects TRBV5-1 to TRBJ2-3; no clear D. Trimming removed 2 bases from V and 1 base from J, with 14 bases in between. CDR3 size: 16 residues. Looked up from germline, CDR1 is SGHRS and CDR2 is YFSETQ. The DNA of the CDR3 is TGCGCCAGCAGCTTCCAGGCAGGCATTCGCACAGATACGCAGTATTTT. Translated: CASSFQAGIRTDTQYF. The variable domain in full, with the rest retrieved from reference TRBV5-1 and TRBJ2-3, is KAGVTQTPRYLIKTRGQQVTLSCSPISGHRSVSWYQQTPGQGLQFLFEYFSETQRNKGNFPGRFSGRQFSNSRSEMNVSTLELGDSALYLCASSFQAGIRTDTQYFGPGTRLTVL.

This clone was detected only once. The DNA for the CDR3 is TGTGCCAGCAGCCAACAACAGCCGTTCGGAGATACGCAGTATTTT. Its protein is CASSQQQPFGDTQYF. The chain combines TRBV16 with TRBJ2-3; D not certain. V was shortened by 2 bases and J by 5 bases, with 14 bases between the two germline ends. Germline V gene sequence: CDR1 KGHSY, CDR2 FQNENV. This CDR3 comprises 15 residues. Full variable domain (missing parts from reference TRBV16 and TRBJ2-3): GEEVAQTPKHLVRGEGQKAKLYCAPIKGHSYVFWYQQVLKNEFKFLISFQNENVFDETGMPKERFSAKCLPNSPCSLEIQATKLEDSAVYFCASSQQQPFGDTQYFGPGTRLTVL.

V is TRBV7-9 and J is TRBJ1-2, with D uncertain. The CDR3 spans 14 residues. V shed 1 base and J shed 4 bases, with 10 bases lying between them. CDR1 SEHNR and CDR2 FQNEAQ come from the germline V gene (reference sequence). CDR3 loop: CASSLGGLGYGYTF. For the CDR3, the DNA is TGTGCCAGCAGCTTAGGAGGCTTGGGCTATGGCTACACCTTC.

The chain uses TRBV20-1 and TRBJ1-2; no reliable D call. Germline CDR1 is DFQATT and CDR2 is SNEGSKA (reference sequence). V lost 3 bases and J lost 3, with 11 bases in between. This CDR3 region has 13 residues. CDR3 protein: CSASQSRHYGYTF. The CDR3 DNA reads as TGCAGTGCTAGTCAATCGCGTCACTATGGCTACACCTTC.

This clone was found once. This chain joins TRBV28 and TRBJ1-2; D unresolved. The CDR3 extends over 17 amino acids. Trimming removed 5 bases from V and 4 bases from J, with 23 bases in between. Looked up from germline, CDR1 is MDHEN and CDR2 is SYDVKM. The CDR3 region has the DNA TGTGCCAGCAGTCCCCCCCGGACGGCCGTTACCTCCTATGGCTACACCTTC. Translation gives CASSPPRTAVTSYGYTF.